This T cell receptor (beta chain) was recorded in a study of cytomegalovirus exposure and HLA in healthy donors. Study-level findings and limits: As confirmed in vitro, three CMV-associated chains were specific for CMV antigens. Indistinguishable V segments such as TRBV6-2 and TRBV6-3 were excluded. Investigators reported some 150 TCR beta chains as tied to cytomegalovirus.

The CDR3 is 13 residues long. Germline-derived CDR1 and CDR2 are MNHEY and SMNVEV (reference sequence). Deletions cut 0 bases from V and 6 bases from J, with 8 bases between. This clone was picked up one time. Antigen specificity is unknown. Donors had nominal health at sampling but likely had unrecorded immune exposures. Researchers ran the PCR with 60 Vbeta and 13 Jbeta primers. TCRdb's table, derived via immunoSEQ multiplex PCR, lists solely in-frame clones and lacks some. The sample lists roughly 190,000 clones, around 84% occurring once. The chain employs TRBV27 and TRBJ1-2; D call uncertain. This receptor was obtained from a man between 40 and 49 years old in good health and CMV-seropositive. Sequencing was done on a sample of PBMCs. The CDR3 sequence is CASSLSWENGYTF. CDR3 coding DNA: TGTGCCAGCAGTTTATCATGGGAGAATGGCTACACCTTC.